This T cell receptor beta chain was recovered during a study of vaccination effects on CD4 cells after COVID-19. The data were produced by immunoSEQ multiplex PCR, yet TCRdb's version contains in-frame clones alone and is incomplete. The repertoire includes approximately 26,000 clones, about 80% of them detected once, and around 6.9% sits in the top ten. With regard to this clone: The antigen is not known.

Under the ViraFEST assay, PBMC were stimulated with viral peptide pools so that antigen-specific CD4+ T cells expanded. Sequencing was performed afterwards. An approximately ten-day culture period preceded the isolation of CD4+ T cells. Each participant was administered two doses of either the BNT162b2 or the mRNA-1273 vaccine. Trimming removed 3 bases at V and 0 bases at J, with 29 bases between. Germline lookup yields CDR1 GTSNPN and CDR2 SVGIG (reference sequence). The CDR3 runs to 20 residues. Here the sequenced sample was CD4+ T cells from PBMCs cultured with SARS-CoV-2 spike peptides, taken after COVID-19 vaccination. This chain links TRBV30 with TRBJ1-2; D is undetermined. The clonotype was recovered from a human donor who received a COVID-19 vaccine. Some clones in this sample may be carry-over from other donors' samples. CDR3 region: CAWRLDSMWAMEGANYGYTF. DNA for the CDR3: TGTGCCTGGAGGCTCGACTCCATGTGGGCCATGGAGGGAGCTAACTATGGCTACACCTTC.